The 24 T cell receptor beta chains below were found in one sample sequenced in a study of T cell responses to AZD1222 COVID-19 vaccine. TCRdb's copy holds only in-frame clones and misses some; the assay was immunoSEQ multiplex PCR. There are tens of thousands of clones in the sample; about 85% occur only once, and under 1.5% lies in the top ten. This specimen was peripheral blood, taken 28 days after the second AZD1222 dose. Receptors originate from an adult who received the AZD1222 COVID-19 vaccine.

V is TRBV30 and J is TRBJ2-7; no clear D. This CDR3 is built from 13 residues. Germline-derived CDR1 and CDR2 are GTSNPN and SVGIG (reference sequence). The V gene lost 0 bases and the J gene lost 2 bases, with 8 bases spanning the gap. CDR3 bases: TGTGCCTGGAGTGTAGGCCAGCCCTACGAGCAGTACTTC. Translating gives CAWSVGQPYEQYF. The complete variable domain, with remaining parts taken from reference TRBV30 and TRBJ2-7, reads SQTIHQWPATLVQPVGSPLSLECTVEGTSNPNLYWYRQAAGRGLQLLFYSVGIGQISSEVPQNLSASRPQDRQFILSSKKLLLSDSGFYLCAWSVGQPYEQYFGPGTRLTVT.

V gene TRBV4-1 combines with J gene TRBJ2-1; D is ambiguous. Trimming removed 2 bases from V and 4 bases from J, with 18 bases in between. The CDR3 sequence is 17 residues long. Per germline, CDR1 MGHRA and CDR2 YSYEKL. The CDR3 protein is CASSQSAVDAEYNEQFF. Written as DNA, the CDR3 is TGCGCCAGCAGCCAATCCGCGGTAGACGCTGAATACAATGAGCAGTTCTTC.

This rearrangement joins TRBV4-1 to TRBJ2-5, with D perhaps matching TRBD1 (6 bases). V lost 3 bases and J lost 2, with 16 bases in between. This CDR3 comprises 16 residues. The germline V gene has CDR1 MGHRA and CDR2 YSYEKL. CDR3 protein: CASSHPPRTEQETQYF. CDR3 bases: TGCGCCAGCAGCCACCCCCCCCGGACAGAACAAGAGACCCAGTACTTC.

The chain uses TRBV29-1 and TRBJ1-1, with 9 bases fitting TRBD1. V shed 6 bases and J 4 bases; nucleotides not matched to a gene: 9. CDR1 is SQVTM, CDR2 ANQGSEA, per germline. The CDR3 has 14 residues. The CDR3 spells CSVASDRGSTEAFF. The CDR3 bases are TGCAGCGTCGCATCCGACAGGGGGTCCACTGAAGCTTTCTTT.

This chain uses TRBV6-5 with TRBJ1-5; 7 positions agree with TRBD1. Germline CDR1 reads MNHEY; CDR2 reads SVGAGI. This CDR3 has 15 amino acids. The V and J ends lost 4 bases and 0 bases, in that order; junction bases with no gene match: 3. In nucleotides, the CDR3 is TGTGCCAGCAGTTGGGGACAGCATAGCAATCAGCCCCAGCATTTT. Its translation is CASSWGQHSNQPQHF.

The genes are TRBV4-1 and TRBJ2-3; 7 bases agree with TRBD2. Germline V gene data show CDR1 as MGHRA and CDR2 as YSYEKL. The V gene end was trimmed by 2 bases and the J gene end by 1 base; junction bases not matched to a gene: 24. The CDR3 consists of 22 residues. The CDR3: CASSQPLGIAGPNRDGTDTQYF. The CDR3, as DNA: TGCGCCAGCAGCCAACCCTTGGGGATAGCGGGCCCCAATCGGGACGGCACAGATACGCAGTATTTT.

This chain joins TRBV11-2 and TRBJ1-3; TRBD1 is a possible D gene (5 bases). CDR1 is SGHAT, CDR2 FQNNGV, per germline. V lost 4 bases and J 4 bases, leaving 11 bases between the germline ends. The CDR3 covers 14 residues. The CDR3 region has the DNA TGTGCCAGCAGCTCCGGGGAGGGGGGAAACACCATATATTTT. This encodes CASSSGEGGNTIYF.

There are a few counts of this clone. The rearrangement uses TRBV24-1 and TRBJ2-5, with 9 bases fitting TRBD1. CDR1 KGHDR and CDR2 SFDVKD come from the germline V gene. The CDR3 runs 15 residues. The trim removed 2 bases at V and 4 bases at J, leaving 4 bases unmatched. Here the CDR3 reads CATSDSGTGIETQYF. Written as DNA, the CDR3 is TGTGCCACCAGTGATTCCGGGACAGGGATAGAGACCCAGTACTTC.

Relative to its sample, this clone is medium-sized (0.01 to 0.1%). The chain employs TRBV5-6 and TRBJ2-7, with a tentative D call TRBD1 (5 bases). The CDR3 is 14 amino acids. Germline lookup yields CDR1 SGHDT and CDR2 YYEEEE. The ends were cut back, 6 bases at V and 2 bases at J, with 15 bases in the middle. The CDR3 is CASTVDSLPYEQYF. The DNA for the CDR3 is TGTGCCAGCACCGTCGACAGCTTACCCTACGAGCAGTACTTC.

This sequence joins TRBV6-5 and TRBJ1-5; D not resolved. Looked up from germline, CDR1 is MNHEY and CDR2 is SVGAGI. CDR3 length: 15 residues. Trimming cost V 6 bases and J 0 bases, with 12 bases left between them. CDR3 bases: TGTGCCAGCAGCCCAACTTACAGTAGCAATCAGCCCCAGCATTTT. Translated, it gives CASSPTYSSNQPQHF.

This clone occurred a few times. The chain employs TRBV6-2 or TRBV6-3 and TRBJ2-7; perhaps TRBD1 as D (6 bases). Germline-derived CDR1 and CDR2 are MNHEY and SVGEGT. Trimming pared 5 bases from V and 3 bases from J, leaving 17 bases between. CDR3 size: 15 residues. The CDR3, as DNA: TGTGCCAGCAGTACCGCCAGAGGGACAAGCTACGAGCAGTACTTC. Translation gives CASSTARGTSYEQYF.

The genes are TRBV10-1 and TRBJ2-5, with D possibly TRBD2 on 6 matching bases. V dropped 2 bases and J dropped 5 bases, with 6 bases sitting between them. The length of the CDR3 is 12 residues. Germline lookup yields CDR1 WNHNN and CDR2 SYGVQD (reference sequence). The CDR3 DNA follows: TGCGCCAGCAGTGAGAGCGGGGAGACCCAGTACTTC. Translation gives CASSESGETQYF.

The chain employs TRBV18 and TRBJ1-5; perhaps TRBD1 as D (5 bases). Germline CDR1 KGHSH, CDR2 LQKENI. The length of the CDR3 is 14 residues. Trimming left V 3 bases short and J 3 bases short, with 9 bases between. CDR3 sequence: CASSPRQNNQPQHF. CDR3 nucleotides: TGTGCCAGCTCACCTCGACAGAACAATCAGCCCCAGCATTTT.

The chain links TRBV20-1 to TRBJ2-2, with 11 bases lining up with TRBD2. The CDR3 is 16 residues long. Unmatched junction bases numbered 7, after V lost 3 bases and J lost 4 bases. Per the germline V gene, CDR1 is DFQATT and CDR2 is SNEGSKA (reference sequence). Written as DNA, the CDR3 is TGCAGTGCTAGTGGGCTAGCGGGAGGCTTCACCGGGGAGCTGTTTTTT. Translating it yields CSASGLAGGFTGELFF.

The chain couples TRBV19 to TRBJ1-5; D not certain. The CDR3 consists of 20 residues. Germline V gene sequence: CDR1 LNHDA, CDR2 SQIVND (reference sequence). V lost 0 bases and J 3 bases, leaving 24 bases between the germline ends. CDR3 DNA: TGTGCCAGTAGTATAGATTCGCCCTCTTTCTGGCAGGCCAACAATCAGCCCCAGCATTTT. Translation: CASSIDSPSFWQANNQPQHF.

CDR3 nucleotides: TGTGCCAGTAGTATACCTGCCGCCTACACCGGGGAGCTGTTTTTT. It specifies CASSIPAAYTGELFF. The chain recombines TRBV19 with TRBJ2-2; no definite D call. This CDR3 spans 15 amino acids. V lost 2 bases to trimming and J lost 3 bases, with 10 bases between them. CDR1 and CDR2 (germline): LNHDA, SQIVND (reference sequence).

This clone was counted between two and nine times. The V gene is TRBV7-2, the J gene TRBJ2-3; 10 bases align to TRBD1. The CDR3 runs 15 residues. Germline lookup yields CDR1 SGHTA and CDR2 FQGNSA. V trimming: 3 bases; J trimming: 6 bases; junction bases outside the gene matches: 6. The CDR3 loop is CASSLTGGAGDTQYF. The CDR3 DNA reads TGTGCCAGCAGCTTGACAGGGGGCGCTGGGGATACGCAGTATTTT.

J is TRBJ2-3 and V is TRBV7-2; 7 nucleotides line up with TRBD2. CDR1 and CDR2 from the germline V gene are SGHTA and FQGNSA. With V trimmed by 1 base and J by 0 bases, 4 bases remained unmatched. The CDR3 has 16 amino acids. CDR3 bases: TGTGCCAGCAGCTTAGATGCAGCGGGGAGCACAGATACGCAGTATTTT. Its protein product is CASSLDAAGSTDTQYF.

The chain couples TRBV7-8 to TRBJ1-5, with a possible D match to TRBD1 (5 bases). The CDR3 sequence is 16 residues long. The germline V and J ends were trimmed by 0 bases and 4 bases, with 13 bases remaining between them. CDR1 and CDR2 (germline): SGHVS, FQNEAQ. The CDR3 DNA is TGTGCCAGCAGCTTAGCGGGGGAGGGTATGAATCAGCCCCAGCATTTT. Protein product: CASSLAGEGMNQPQHF.

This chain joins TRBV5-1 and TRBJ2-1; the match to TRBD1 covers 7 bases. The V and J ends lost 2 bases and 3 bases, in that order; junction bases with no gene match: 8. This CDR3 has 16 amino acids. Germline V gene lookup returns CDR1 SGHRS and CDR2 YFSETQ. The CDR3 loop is CASSLDGTAFYNEQFF. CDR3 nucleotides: TGCGCCAGCAGCTTAGACGGGACAGCCTTCTACAATGAGCAGTTCTTC. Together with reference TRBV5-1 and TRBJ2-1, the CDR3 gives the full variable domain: KAGVTQTPRYLIKTRGQQVTLSCSPISGHRSVSWYQQTPGQGLQFLFEYFSETQRNKGNFPGRFSGRQFSNSRSEMNVSTLELGDSALYLCASSLDGTAFYNEQFFGPGTRLTVL.

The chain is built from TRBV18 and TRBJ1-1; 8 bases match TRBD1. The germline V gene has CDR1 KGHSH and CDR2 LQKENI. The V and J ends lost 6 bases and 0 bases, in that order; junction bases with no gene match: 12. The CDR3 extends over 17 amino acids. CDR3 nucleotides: TGTGCCAGCTCGCCTACCGGGACAGGAGTTATGAACACTGAAGCTTTCTTT. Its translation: CASSPTGTGVMNTEAFF.

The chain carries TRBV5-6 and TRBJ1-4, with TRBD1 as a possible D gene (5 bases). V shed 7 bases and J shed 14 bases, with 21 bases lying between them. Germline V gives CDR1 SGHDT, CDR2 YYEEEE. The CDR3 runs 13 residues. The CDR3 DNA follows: TGTGCCAGCCAAACTCCGGGACGAGGAAACCTGTTTTTT. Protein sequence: CASQTPGRGNLFF. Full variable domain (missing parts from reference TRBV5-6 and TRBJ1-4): DAGVTQSPTHLIKTRGQQVTLRCSPKSGHDTVSWYQQALGQGPQFIFQYYEEEERQRGNFPDRFSGHQFPNYSSELNVNALLLGDSALYLCASQTPGRGNLFFGSGTQLSVL.

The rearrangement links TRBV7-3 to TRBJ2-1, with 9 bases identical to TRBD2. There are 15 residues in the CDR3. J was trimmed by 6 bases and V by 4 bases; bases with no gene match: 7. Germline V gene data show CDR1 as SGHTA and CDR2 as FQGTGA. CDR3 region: CASSYSGSSRNEQFF. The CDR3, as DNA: TGTGCCAGCAGCTATAGCGGGAGCTCCCGCAATGAGCAGTTCTTC.

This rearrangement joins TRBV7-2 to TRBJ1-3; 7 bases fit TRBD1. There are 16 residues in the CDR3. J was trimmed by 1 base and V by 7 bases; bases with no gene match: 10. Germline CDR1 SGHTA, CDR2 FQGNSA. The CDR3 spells CASTTGRLTSGNTIYF. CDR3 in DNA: TGTGCCAGCACGACAGGGAGACTTACTTCTGGAAACACCATATATTTT.